The T cell receptor beta chain under discussion was sequenced for a study of cytomegalovirus exposure and HLA in healthy donors. The germline gives CDR1 MNHEY, CDR2 SMNVEV (reference sequence). The CDR3 contains 14 residues. The trim removed 3 bases at V and 6 bases at J, leaving 5 bases unmatched. Using immunoSEQ multiplex PCR, the repertoire was profiled, and TCRdb retains in-frame clones only, with some absent. The table has 250,000 or so clones, 85% to 90% seen once. Sequencing used PBMCs. The sequence was obtained from a man younger than 35 in good health and CMV-seronegative. The chain employs TRBV27 and TRBJ2-1; TRBD2 agrees at 7 bases. CDR3 nucleotides: TGTGCCAGCAGTTTTGGCGGGAGCGTCAATGAGCAGTTCTTC. It yields the protein CASSFGGSVNEQFF.